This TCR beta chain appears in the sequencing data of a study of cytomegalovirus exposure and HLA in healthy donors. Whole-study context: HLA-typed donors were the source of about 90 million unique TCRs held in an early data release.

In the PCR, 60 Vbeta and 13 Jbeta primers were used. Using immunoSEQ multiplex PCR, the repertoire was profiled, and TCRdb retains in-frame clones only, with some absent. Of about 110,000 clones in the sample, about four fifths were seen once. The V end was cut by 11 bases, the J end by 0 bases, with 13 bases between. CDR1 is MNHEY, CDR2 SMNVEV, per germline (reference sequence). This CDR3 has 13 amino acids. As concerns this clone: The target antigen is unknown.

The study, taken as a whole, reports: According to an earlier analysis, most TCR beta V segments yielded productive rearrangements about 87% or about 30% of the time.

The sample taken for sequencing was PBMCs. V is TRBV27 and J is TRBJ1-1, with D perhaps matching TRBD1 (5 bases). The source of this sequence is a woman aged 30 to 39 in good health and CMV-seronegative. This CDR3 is CASRGPLNTEAFF. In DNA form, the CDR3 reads TGTGCCTCAAGGGGCCCCTTGAACACTGAAGCTTTCTTT.